Listed below are T cell receptor beta chains from one sample, sequenced in a study of early T cells in non-severe SARS-CoV-2 infection. TCRdb reanalysed the 5' RACE reads using MiXCR and keeps one entry per CDR3 protein. The sample lists about 40,000 distinct CDR3 sequences; 4.5% to 5% were seen once. Sequencing was carried out using whole blood. The receptors shown here come from an adult who was a healthcare worker with PCR-confirmed SARS-CoV-2 infection or an uninfected control (not recorded which). Both conserved end residues are part of each CDR3.

TRBV5-4	TRBJ2-7	CASSLGSGIYEQYF
TRBV7-3	TRBJ2-1	CASSLGGNLNNEQFF
TRBV2	TRBJ2-7	CASSERLLAKTYEQYF
TRBV7-2	TRBJ2-1	CASSFRPRDEQFF
TRBV12-3/TRBV12-4	TRBJ2-5	CASSAIRRETQYF
TRBV20-1	TRBJ2-5	CSAHDRSLETQYF
TRBV19	TRBJ1-4	CASSVPEQGRGREKLFF
TRBV20-1	TRBJ2-5	CSARPGRGQQETQYF
TRBV6-5	TRBJ2-6	CASSYSFLSGANVLTF
TRBV4-1	TRBJ2-5	CASSQDALLGTQYF
TRBV6-6	TRBJ1-6	CASTDGWDSPLHF
TRBV15	TRBJ1-1	CATSRDRVGTEAFF